The TCR beta chain under discussion was sequenced for a study of cytomegalovirus exposure and HLA in healthy donors. Trimming at V came to 5 bases and at J to 8 bases, leaving 10 bases not matched to a gene. The CDR3 runs 16 residues. CDR1 is SGHNT and CDR2 is YENEEA in the germline V gene. 60 Vbeta and 13 Jbeta primers were used in PCR. The protocol was immunoSEQ multiplex PCR, while the TCRdb copy is restricted to in-frame clones and leaves out a portion. This sample yields under 150,000 clones, of which 60% to 80% are seen a single time; about 1.8% belongs to the top ten. Study-level points and caveats: TCR beta V segments were, for the most part, productive about 87% or about 30% of the time in an earlier analysis. Rare sequences made up most TCRs, while some public TCRs were found in many donors.

Concerning this clone: Antigen specificity is unknown.

This sequence was found in a woman in her twenties or thirties in good health and CMV-seronegative. The sequenced material came from PBMCs. The rearrangement uses TRBV11-3 and TRBJ1-6; 9 bases align to TRBD1. CDR3 in amino acids: CASSLKPGQGYSPLHF. CDR3 nucleotide sequence: TGTGCCAGCAGCCTGAAGCCGGGACAGGGTTATTCACCCCTCCACTTT.